The rows below give T cell receptor beta chains drawn from one sample of a study of PD-1 blockade in classical Hodgkin lymphoma. Data came from immunoSEQ multiplex PCR; TCRdb stores just in-frame clones and leaves some out. The sample has 40,000 to 55,000 clones, approximately 80% seen once. The sample consisted of peripheral blood mononuclear cells (PBMCs), taken before the fourth cycle of nivolumab. These receptors were taken from a human donor with classical Hodgkin lymphoma. Each CDR3 is given with its conserved first and last residue. D genes are given only for firm matches. Clone size is not always given. Where it is, it says once, few, many or a class for expanded clones.

J gene,V gene,clone size,D gene,CDR3 protein,CDR3 DNA
TRBJ1-1,TRBV4-3,NA,NA,CASSQWQWGVSAFF,TGCGCCAGCAGCCAATGGCAGTGGGGCGTATCAGCTTTCTTT
TRBJ1-2,TRBV5-1,NA,TRBD1,CASSYRDSYGYTF,TGCGCCAGCAGCTACCGGGACAGCTATGGCTACACCTTC
TRBJ2-2,TRBV6-6,NA,NA,CASSYGGDITGELFF,TGTGCCAGCAGTTACGGCGGGGATATCACCGGGGAGCTGTTTTTT
TRBJ1-1,TRBV30,few,NA,CALREGITEAFF,TGTGCCTTAAGGGAGGGTATCACTGAAGCTTTCTTT
TRBJ1-5,TRBV19,NA,NA,CASSIEYHQPQHF,TGTGCCAGTAGTATAGAGTACCATCAGCCCCAGCATTTT
TRBJ2-4,TRBV19,once,NA,CASSPRSEAKNIQYF,TGTGCCAGTAGCCCAAGGTCCGAAGCCAAAAACATTCAGTACTTC
TRBJ1-4,TRBV7-2,NA,NA,CASSIGVANEKLFF,TGTGCCAGCAGCATCGGGGTCGCGAATGAAAAACTGTTTTTT
TRBJ2-1,TRBV7-2,NA,NA,CASSSNTGRVGNEQFF,TGTGCCAGCAGCTCTAACACCGGGCGGGTTGGGAATGAGCAGTTCTTC
TRBJ2-1,TRBV7-9,NA,NA,CASSLPSYNEQFF,TGTGCCAGCAGCTTACCCTCCTACAATGAGCAGTTCTTC
TRBJ2-4,TRBV2,once,NA,CASSTLLEGFAKNIQYF,TGTGCCAGCAGCACTCTTCTGGAGGGGTTTGCCAAAAACATTCAGTACTTC
TRBJ2-1,TRBV5-6,NA,NA,CASSLDRTIYNEQFF,TGTGCCAGCAGCTTGGACAGAACAATTTACAATGAGCAGTTCTTC
TRBJ2-7,TRBV18,NA,TRBD2,CASSKGSGSQRNYEQYF,TGTGCCAGCTCTAAGGGTAGCGGGAGTCAACGTAACTACGAGCAGTACTTC
TRBJ1-2,TRBV19,few,NA,CASSIAGTGNYGYTF,TGTGCCAGTAGTATAGCTGGTACAGGGAACTATGGCTACACCTTC
TRBJ2-2,TRBV5-4,NA,TRBD2,CASSSARTSGVGATGELFF,TGTGCCAGCAGCTCCGCTAGGACTAGCGGGGTTGGGGCCACCGGGGAGCTGTTTTTT
TRBJ1-2,TRBV19,NA,NA,CASSPGYGYTF,TGTGCCAGTTCACCTGGCTATGGCTACACCTTC
TRBJ2-7,TRBV7-9,NA,NA,CASTRDRRSYEQYF,TGTGCCAGCACCCGGGATCGACGCTCCTACGAGCAGTACTTC
TRBJ2-1,TRBV10-1,NA,TRBD2,CASSPSGGHYNEQFF,TGCGCCAGCAGTCCGAGCGGGGGCCACTACAATGAGCAGTTCTTC
TRBJ2-6,TRBV27,once,NA,CASSTFGGPSGANVLTF,TGTGCCAGCTCCACTTTTGGGGGCCCCTCTGGGGCCAACGTCCTGACTTTC
TRBJ1-4,TRBV9,NA,TRBD1,CASSVGTGDEKLFF,TGTGCCAGCAGCGTAGGGACAGGGGATGAAAAACTGTTTTTT
TRBJ2-5,TRBV9,NA,NA,CASSLPRGGPVETQYF,TGTGCCAGCAGCCTGCCGAGGGGGGGGCCCGTAGAGACCCAGTACTTC
TRBJ1-1,TRBV10-1,NA,NA,CASRREPGAEAFF,TGCGCCAGCAGGAGGGAACCGGGCGCTGAAGCTTTCTTT
TRBJ1-4,TRBV30,few,TRBD1,CAWRGQGMGKLFF,TGTGCCTGGAGGGGACAGGGGATGGGAAAACTGTTTTTT
TRBJ2-2,TRBV15,NA,NA,CATSRDAGTTGELFF,TGTGCCACCAGCAGAGATGCAGGGACCACCGGGGAGCTGTTTTTT
TRBJ2-7,TRBV18,NA,TRBD1,CASSDRGSYEQYF,TGTGCCAGCTCGGACAGGGGCTCCTACGAGCAGTACTTC
TRBJ2-7,TRBV30,NA,TRBD1,CAWSVTGARGEQYF,TGTGCCTGGAGCGTGACAGGGGCGCGGGGCGAGCAGTACTTC
TRBJ2-1,TRBV7-2,once,NA,CASSLTRTNNEQFF,TGTGCCAGCAGCTTAACAAGGACTAACAATGAGCAGTTCTTC
TRBJ1-1,TRBV9,NA,NA,CASSVGSSPNTEAFF,TGTGCCAGCAGCGTAGGTTCCAGCCCGAACACTGAAGCTTTCTTT